Shown below are 24 T cell receptor beta chains from a single sample sequenced in a study of technical replicates of blood from a few donors. Method: immunoSEQ multiplex PCR; TCRdb's copy keeps in-frame clones and lacks some. The repertoire holds about 13,000 clones, with roughly 77% as singletons. What was sequenced was PBMCs. The receptor source for this set is a human donor in good health.

This chain uses TRBV6-1 with TRBJ1-5; D is ambiguous. Germline V gene sequence: CDR1 MNHNS, CDR2 SASEGT. This CDR3 is built from 14 residues. V dropped 6 bases and J dropped 3 bases, with 12 bases sitting between them. The CDR3 region is CASRAGDINQPQHF. In DNA form, the CDR3 reads TGTGCCAGCAGAGCCGGGGATATCAATCAGCCCCAGCATTTT.

As concerns this clone: The CDR3 end shows no conserved phenylalanine or tryptophan, and so a read error is likely. No DNA is shown, since the ends of the CDR3 on it are uncertain; the CDR3 is the one TCRdb lists. This chain connects TRBV12-5 to TRBJ2-7; the D call in the table, TRBD2, was not verified against the DNA. The CDR3 is 12 residues long, ends included. Germline V gene lookup returns CDR1 LGHNT and CDR2 FRNRAP. CDR3 region: CASGLDSGGSIS.

The chain recombines TRBV27 with TRBJ2-2; weak D call: TRBD1 (5 bases). The V end was cut by 7 bases, the J end by 6 bases, with 9 bases between. Germline V lookup: CDR1 MNHEY, CDR2 SMNVEV (reference sequence). There are 12 residues in the CDR3. The CDR3: CASTKGAGELFF. The CDR3 nucleotides read TGTGCCAGCACCAAAGGGGCCGGGGAGCTGTTTTTT.

The rearrangement links TRBV30 to TRBJ2-1; TRBD1 aligns across 9 bases. Trimming removed 0 bases from V and 8 bases from J; junction bases left unmatched: 8. The CDR3 is made up of 15 amino acids. Germline assignment: CDR1 GTSNPN and CDR2 SVGIG (reference sequence). CDR3 residues: CAWSVLGTGSDEQFF. The CDR3, as DNA: TGTGCCTGGAGTGTACTTGGGACAGGGAGCGATGAGCAGTTCTTC.

This chain uses TRBV4-2 with TRBJ2-7; a possible D gene is TRBD2 (6 bases). CDR1 and CDR2 (germline): LGHNA, YNFKEQ. The CDR3 consists of 16 residues. V was cut by 0 bases and J by 2 bases, with 14 bases left in between. The CDR3 region has the DNA TGTGCCAGCAGCCAAGATTACGGGGGAACGGCCTACGAGCAGTACTTC. Translated: CASSQDYGGTAYEQYF.

The chain carries TRBV7-6 and TRBJ2-2; 7 bases are a match to TRBD2. V was pared by 5 bases and J by 5 bases, with 14 bases of the junction left unmatched. CDR1 SGHVS and CDR2 FNYEAQ come from the germline V gene. The CDR3 spans 17 residues. CDR3 amino acids: CASSRLGGGSRTGELFF. For the CDR3, the DNA is TGTGCCAGCAGCCGTCTCGGGGGAGGGTCGAGGACCGGGGAGCTGTTTTTT.

The rearrangement uses TRBV10-3 and TRBJ2-7, with 12 bases matching TRBD2. CDR1 and CDR2 from the germline V gene are ENHRY and SYGVKD. The length of the CDR3 is 14 residues. J lost 7 bases, V lost 6 bases, and 7 bases had no gene match. This CDR3 reads CAIRLAGGRLEQYF. In nucleotides, the CDR3 is TGTGCCATCAGACTAGCGGGAGGCCGTTTGGAGCAGTACTTC.

The chain employs TRBV7-2 and TRBJ2-3; 9 nucleotides line up with TRBD2. Germline CDR1 reads SGHTA; CDR2 reads FQGNSA. This CDR3 has 15 amino acids. V was pared by 3 bases and J by 4 bases, with 5 bases of the junction left unmatched. CDR3 region: CASSFSGGVADTQYF. The CDR3 DNA sequence: TGTGCCAGCAGCTTTAGCGGGGGTGTGGCAGATACGCAGTATTTT.

This clone showed up just once. The chain has TRBV19 and TRBJ2-4; D is possibly TRBD2 (7 bases). The CDR3 consists of 15 residues. The V and J ends lost 10 bases and 5 bases respectively, with 21 bases between them. Per germline, CDR1 LNHDA and CDR2 SQIVND (reference sequence). CDR3 sequence: CATSRGEGTQNIQYF. The CDR3 region has the DNA TGTGCCACCTCGAGGGGGGAGGGTACCCAAAACATTCAGTACTTC.

The chain uses TRBV27 and TRBJ2-7; no firm D call. The length of the CDR3 is 14 residues. V gave up 6 bases and J gave up 0 bases, with 12 bases separating them. CDR1 and CDR2 from the germline V gene are MNHEY and SMNVEV (reference sequence). In DNA, the CDR3 is TGTGCCAGCAGCCCTTCCTGGAGCTCCTACGAGCAGTACTTC. This sequence encodes CASSPSWSSYEQYF.

The chain couples TRBV2 to TRBJ1-2; TRBD1 aligns across 9 bases. Per germline, CDR1 SNHLY and CDR2 FYNNEI. The CDR3 extends over 14 amino acids. V shed 4 bases, J shed 2 bases, and the junction held 2 bases outside the gene matches. This chain's CDR3 is CASSGDRANYGYTF. The CDR3 DNA sequence: TGTGCCAGCAGTGGGGACAGGGCCAACTATGGCTACACCTTC. Looking up the rest from reference TRBV2 and TRBJ1-2 gives the full variable domain: EPEVTQTPSHQVTQMGQEVILRCVPISNHLYFYWYRQILGQKVEFLVSFYNNEISEKSEIFDDQFSVERPDGSNFTLKIRSTKLEDSAMYFCASSGDRANYGYTFGSGTRLTVV.

The chain links TRBV6-1 to TRBJ2-3; TRBD2 matches at 7 bases. The V and J ends lost 3 bases and 6 bases, in that order; junction bases with no gene match: 6. Per germline, CDR1 MNHNS and CDR2 SASEGT. This CDR3 has 14 residues. Written as DNA, the CDR3 is TGTGCCAGCAGTGATAGCGGGCCCAGGGATACGCAGTATTTT. Encoded protein: CASSDSGPRDTQYF.

In its sample, this clone was seen a few times. CDR3 coding DNA: TGCGCCAGCAGCTTAACAGGGGCAGTAAATGAAAAACTGTTTTTT. Translated: CASSLTGAVNEKLFF. This chain uses TRBV5-1 with TRBJ1-4; 7 bases align to TRBD1. CDR3 length: 15 residues. Germline values: CDR1 SGHRS, CDR2 YFSETQ. Trimming cost V 2 bases and J 5 bases; bases outside gene matches: 6.

J is TRBJ2-5 and V is TRBV28, with 8 nucleotides matching TRBD2. Germline loops: CDR1 MDHEN, CDR2 SYDVKM. This CDR3 spans 13 amino acids. The junction had 5 bases not matched to a gene; V was cut back by 7 bases and J by 4 bases. The CDR3 DNA follows: TGTGCCAGCAACGGACTAGCCGGAGAGACCCAGTACTTC. It is translated as CASNGLAGETQYF.

CDR3 DNA: TGCGCCAGCCGCCCTAGCGGGAGGGATACGCAGTATTTT. It specifies CASRPSGRDTQYF. J is TRBJ2-3 and V is TRBV5-1; TRBD2 agrees at 11 bases. The CDR3 runs to 13 residues. The J segment lost 6 bases and the V segment lost 7 bases, leaving 4 bases of the junction unmatched. The germline CDR1 and CDR2 sequences are SGHRS and YFSETQ.

The CDR3 here is CSVARAADTQYF. DNA for the CDR3: TGCAGCGTTGCCAGGGCGGCCGATACGCAGTATTTT. This chain uses TRBV29-1 with TRBJ2-3; perhaps TRBD1 as D (5 bases). Trimming removed 4 bases at V and 6 bases at J, with 11 bases between. The CDR3 contains 12 residues. Germline CDR1 reads SQVTM; CDR2 reads ANQGSEA.

The genes are TRBV5-8 and TRBJ1-2, with 8 positions matching TRBD1. Germline CDR1 and CDR2: SGHTS and YDEGEE. The junction had 8 bases not matched to a gene; V was cut back by 6 bases and J by 4 bases. CDR3 length: 14 residues. The CDR3 reads CASKGRGRTYGYTF. The CDR3 DNA sequence: TGTGCCAGCAAGGGCAGGGGGCGCACCTATGGCTACACCTTC.

This clone was seen only a few times. The chain employs TRBV5-4 and TRBJ1-1, with TRBD1 matching over 9 bases. CDR1 and CDR2 (germline): SGHNT, YYREEE (reference sequence). J lost 3 bases, V lost 4 bases, and 4 bases had no gene match. The CDR3 spans 14 residues. CDR3 coding DNA: TGTGCCAGCAGCAAACAGGGGGCGGACACTGAAGCTTTCTTT. Translation: CASSKQGADTEAFF. Filled out from reference TRBV5-4 and TRBJ1-1, the complete variable domain reads ETGVTQSPTHLIKTRGQQVTLRCSSQSGHNTVSWYQQALGQGPQFIFQYYREEENGRGNFPPRFSGLQFPNYSSELNVNALELDDSALYLCASSKQGADTEAFFGQGTRLTVV.

In its sample, this clone was seen a few times. This chain links TRBV19 with TRBJ1-1; TRBD1 might be the D (5 bases). CDR1 is LNHDA, CDR2 SQIVND, per germline (reference sequence). Trimming removed 4 bases from V and 2 bases from J, with 14 bases in between. This CDR3 region has 15 residues. Here the CDR3 DNA reads TGTGCCAGTAGTAGCGGTTGGCAGGGAAACACTGAAGCTTTCTTT. This sequence encodes CASSSGWQGNTEAFF.

The V call is TRBV15, the J call TRBJ2-7, with D possibly matching TRBD1 (6 bases). The V gene lost 0 bases and the J gene lost 5 bases, with 14 bases spanning the gap. The CDR3 loop spans 15 amino acids. Germline lookup yields CDR1 LNHNV and CDR2 YYDKDF (reference sequence). The CDR3 nucleotides read TGTGCCACCAGCAGAGAACCGCGGACAGACCACGAGCAGTACTTC. Protein product: CATSREPRTDHEQYF. Variable domain in full (rest from reference TRBV15 and TRBJ2-7): DAMVIQNPRYQVTQFGKPVTLSCSQTLNHNVMYWYQQKSSQAPKLLFHYYDKDFNNEADTPDNFQSRRPNTSFCFLDIRSPGLGDTAMYLCATSREPRTDHEQYFGPGTRLTVT.

This clone showed up just a few times. The chain recombines TRBV5-4 with TRBJ1-1, with no clear D. In germline, CDR1 is SGHNT, CDR2 YYREEE (reference sequence). V dropped 1 base and J dropped 1 base, with 5 bases sitting between them. CDR3 length: 13 amino acids. The CDR3 nucleotides are TGTGCCAGCAGCTTGCAGGAGAACACTGAAGCTTTCTTT. Its translation: CASSLQENTEAFF.

This clone was observed a few times. The chain couples TRBV2 to TRBJ1-1; no definite D call. V lost 5 bases to trimming and J lost 0 bases, with 10 bases between them. The CDR3 length is 14 residues. CDR1 is SNHLY, CDR2 FYNNEI, per germline. The CDR3 region is CASSPLVLNTEAFF. CDR3 bases: TGTGCCAGCAGTCCTCTTGTGTTGAACACTGAAGCTTTCTTT.

The rearrangement joins TRBV5-8 to TRBJ1-1, with no clear D. The CDR3 is 14 amino acids. V shed 4 bases and J shed 2 bases, with 12 bases lying between them. CDR1 SGHTS and CDR2 YDEGEE come from the germline V gene. CDR3 nucleotide sequence: TGTGCCAGCAGCCCGGGGTACCGAAACACTGAAGCTTTCTTT. It encodes CASSPGYRNTEAFF. Full variable domain (remainder filled in from reference TRBV5-8 and TRBJ1-1): EAGVTQSPTHLIKTRGQQATLRCSPISGHTSVYWYQQALGLGLQFLLWYDEGEERNRGNFPPRFSGRQFPNYSSELNVNALELEDSALYLCASSPGYRNTEAFFGQGTRLTVV.

J is TRBJ2-6 and V is TRBV7-7, with 7 bases aligning to TRBD1. The junction had 5 bases not matched to a gene; V was cut back by 1 base and J by 2 bases. Germline assignment: CDR1 SSHAT and CDR2 FNYEAQ (reference sequence). The CDR3 totals 17 residues. Here the CDR3 DNA reads TGTGCCAGCAGCTTAGGTGCAGGGACAGCTGGGGCCAACGTCCTGACTTTC. Its translation: CASSLGAGTAGANVLTF.